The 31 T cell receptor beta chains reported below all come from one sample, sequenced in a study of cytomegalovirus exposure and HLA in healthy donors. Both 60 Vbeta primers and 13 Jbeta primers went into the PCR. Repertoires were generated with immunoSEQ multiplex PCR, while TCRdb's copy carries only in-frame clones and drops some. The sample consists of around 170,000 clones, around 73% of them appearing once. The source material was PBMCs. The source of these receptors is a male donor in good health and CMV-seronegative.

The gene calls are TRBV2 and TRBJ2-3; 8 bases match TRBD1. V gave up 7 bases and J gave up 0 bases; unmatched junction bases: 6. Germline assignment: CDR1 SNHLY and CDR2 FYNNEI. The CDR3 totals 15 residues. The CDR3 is CASMGQDASTDTQYF. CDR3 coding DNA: TGTGCCAGCATGGGACAGGACGCTAGCACAGATACGCAGTATTTT.

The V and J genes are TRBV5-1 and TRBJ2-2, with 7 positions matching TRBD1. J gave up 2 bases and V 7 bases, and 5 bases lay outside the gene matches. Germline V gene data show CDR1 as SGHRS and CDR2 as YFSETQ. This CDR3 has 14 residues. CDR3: CASRQGGNTGELFF. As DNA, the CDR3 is TGCGCCAGCCGACAGGGTGGAAACACCGGGGAGCTGTTTTTT.

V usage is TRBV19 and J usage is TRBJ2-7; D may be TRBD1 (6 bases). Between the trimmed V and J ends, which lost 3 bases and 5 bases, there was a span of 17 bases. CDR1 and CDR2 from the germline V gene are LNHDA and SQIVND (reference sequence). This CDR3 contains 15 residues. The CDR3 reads CASSMGATWGNEQYF. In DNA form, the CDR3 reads TGTGCCAGTAGTATGGGGGCTACCTGGGGAAACGAGCAGTACTTC.

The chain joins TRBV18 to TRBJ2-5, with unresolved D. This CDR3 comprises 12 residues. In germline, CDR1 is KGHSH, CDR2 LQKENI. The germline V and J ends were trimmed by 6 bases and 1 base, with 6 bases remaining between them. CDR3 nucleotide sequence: TGTGCCAGCTCCCAGGCCCAAGAGACCCAGTACTTC. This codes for CASSQAQETQYF.

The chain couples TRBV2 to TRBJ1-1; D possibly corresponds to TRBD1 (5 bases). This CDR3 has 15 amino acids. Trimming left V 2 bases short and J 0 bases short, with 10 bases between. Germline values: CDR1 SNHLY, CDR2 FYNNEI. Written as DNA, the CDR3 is TGTGCCAGCAGTGAAAGACAGCCATTGAACACTGAAGCTTTCTTT. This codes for CASSERQPLNTEAFF. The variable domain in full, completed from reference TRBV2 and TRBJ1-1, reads EPEVTQTPSHQVTQMGQEVILRCVPISNHLYFYWYRQILGQKVEFLVSFYNNEISEKSEIFDDQFSVERPDGSNFTLKIRSTKLEDSAMYFCASSERQPLNTEAFFGQGTRLTVV.

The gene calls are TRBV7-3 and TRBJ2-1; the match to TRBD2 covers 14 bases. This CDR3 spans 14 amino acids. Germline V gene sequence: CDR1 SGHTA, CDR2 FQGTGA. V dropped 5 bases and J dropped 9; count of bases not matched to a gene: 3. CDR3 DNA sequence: TGTGCCAGCAGCCCGGGACTAGCGGGAGCTGAGCAGTTCTTC. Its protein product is CASSPGLAGAEQFF. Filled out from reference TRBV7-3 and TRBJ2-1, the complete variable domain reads GAGVSQTPSNKVTEKGKYVELRCDPISGHTALYWYRQSLGQGPEFLIYFQGTGAADDSGLPNDRFFAVRPEGSVSTLKIQRTERGDSAVYLCASSPGLAGAEQFFGPGTRLTVL.

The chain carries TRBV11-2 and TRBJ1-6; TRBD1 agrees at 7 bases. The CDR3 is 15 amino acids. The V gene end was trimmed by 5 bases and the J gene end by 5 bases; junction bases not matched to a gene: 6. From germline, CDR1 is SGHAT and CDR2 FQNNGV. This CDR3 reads CASSRQGIDNSPLHF. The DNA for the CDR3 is TGTGCCAGCAGCCGACAGGGAATAGATAATTCACCCCTCCACTTT.

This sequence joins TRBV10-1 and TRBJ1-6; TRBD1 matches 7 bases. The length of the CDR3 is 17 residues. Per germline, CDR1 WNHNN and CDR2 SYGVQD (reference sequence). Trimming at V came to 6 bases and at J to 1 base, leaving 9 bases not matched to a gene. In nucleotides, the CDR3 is TGCGCCAGCAGCCCCAGACAGGGAGGATCCTATAATTCACCCCTCCACTTT. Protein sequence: CASSPRQGGSYNSPLHF.

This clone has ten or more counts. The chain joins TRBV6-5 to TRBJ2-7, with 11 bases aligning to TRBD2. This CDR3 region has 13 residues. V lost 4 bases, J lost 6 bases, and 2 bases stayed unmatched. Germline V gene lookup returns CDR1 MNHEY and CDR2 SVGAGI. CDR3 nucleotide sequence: TGTGCCAGCAGTTCAGGGACTAGCGGCGAGCAGTACTTC. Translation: CASSSGTSGEQYF.

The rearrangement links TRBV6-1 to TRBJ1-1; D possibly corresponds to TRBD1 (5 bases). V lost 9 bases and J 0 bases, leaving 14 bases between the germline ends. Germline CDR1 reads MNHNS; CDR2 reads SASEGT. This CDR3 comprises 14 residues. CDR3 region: CASGRRQLNTEAFF. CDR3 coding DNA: TGTGCCAGTGGTCGCCGACAGCTGAACACTGAAGCTTTCTTT.

This CDR3 reads CASSPSGSTQYF. As DNA, the CDR3 is TGTGCCAGCAGTCCCTCCGGGAGTACGCAGTATTTT. This chain connects TRBV28 to TRBJ2-3, with D possibly TRBD2 on 6 matching bases. Trimming stripped 5 bases from V and 8 bases from J, with 11 bases between. The CDR3 consists of 12 residues. Germline lookup yields CDR1 MDHEN and CDR2 SYDVKM.

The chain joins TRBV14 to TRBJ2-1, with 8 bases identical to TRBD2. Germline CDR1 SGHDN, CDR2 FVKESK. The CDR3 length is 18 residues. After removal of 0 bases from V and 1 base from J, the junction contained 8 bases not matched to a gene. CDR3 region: CASSQDRGSGGSYNEQFF. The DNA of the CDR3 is TGTGCCAGCAGCCAAGACAGGGGAAGCGGGGGTTCCTACAATGAGCAGTTCTTC. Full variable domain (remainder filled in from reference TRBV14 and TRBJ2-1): EAGVTQFPSHSVIEKGQTVTLRCDPISGHDNLYWYRRVMGKEIKFLLHFVKESKQDESGMPNNRFLAERTGGTYSTLKVQPAELEDSGVYFCASSQDRGSGGSYNEQFFGPGTRLTVL.

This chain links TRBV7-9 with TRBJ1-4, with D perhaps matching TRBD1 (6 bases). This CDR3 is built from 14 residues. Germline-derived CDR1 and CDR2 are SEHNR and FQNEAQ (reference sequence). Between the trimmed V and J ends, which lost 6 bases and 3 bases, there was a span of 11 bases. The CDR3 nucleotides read TGTGCCAGCAGACAACAGGGATCTAATGAAAAACTGTTTTTT. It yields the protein CASRQQGSNEKLFF.

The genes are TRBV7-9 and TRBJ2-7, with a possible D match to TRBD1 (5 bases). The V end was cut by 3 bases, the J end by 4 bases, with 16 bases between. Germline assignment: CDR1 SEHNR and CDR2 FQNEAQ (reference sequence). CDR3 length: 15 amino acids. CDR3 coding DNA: TGTGCCAGCAGCTTCGCAGGGTTGGTGGGATACGAGCAGTACTTC. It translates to CASSFAGLVGYEQYF.

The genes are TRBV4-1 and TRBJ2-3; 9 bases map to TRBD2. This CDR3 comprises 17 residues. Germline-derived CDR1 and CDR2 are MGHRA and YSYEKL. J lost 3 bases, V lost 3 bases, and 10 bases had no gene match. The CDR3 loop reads CASSHAGLAGRTDTQYF. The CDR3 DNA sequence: TGCGCCAGCAGCCACGCGGGACTAGCAGGAAGAACAGATACGCAGTATTTT.

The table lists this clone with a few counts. The DNA for the CDR3 is TGTGCCAGTAGTAGCGGGACTAGCGGTACAGATACGCAGTATTTT. Protein: CASSSGTSGTDTQYF. The J gene is TRBJ2-3, the V gene TRBV19; 11 bases agree with TRBD2. Germline V lookup: CDR1 LNHDA, CDR2 SQIVND (reference sequence). The length of the CDR3 is 15 residues. After removal of 4 bases from V and 3 bases from J, the junction contained 3 bases not matched to a gene.

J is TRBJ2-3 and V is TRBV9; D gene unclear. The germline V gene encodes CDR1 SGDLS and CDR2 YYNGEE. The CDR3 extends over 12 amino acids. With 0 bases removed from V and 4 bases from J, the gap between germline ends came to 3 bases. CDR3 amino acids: CASSVASDTQYF. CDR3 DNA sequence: TGTGCCAGCAGCGTAGCATCAGATACGCAGTATTTT.

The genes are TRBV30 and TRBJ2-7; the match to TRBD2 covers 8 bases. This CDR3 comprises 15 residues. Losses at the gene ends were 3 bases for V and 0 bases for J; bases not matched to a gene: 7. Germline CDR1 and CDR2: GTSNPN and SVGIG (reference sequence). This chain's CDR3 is CAWSHGSGSSYEQYF. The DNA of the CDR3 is TGTGCCTGGAGCCATGGAAGCGGGAGCTCCTACGAGCAGTACTTC. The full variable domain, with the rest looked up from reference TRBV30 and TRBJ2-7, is SQTIHQWPATLVQPVGSPLSLECTVEGTSNPNLYWYRQAAGRGLQLLFYSVGIGQISSEVPQNLSASRPQDRQFILSSKKLLLSDSGFYLCAWSHGSGSSYEQYFGPGTRLTVT.

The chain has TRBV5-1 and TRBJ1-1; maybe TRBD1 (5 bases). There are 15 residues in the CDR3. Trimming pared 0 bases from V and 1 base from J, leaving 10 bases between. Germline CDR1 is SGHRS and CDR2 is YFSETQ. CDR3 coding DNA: TGCGCCAGCAGCTTGGCAGGCAGGGAGAACACTGAAGCTTTCTTT. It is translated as CASSLAGRENTEAFF. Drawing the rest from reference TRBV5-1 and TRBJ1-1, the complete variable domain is KAGVTQTPRYLIKTRGQQVTLSCSPISGHRSVSWYQQTPGQGLQFLFEYFSETQRNKGNFPGRFSGRQFSNSRSEMNVSTLELGDSALYLCASSLAGRENTEAFFGQGTRLTVV.

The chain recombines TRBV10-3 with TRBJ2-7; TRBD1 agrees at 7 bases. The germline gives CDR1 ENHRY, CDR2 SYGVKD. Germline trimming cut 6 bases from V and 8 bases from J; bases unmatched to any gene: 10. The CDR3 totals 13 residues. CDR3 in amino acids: CAISQPQGSQQYF. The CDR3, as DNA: TGTGCCATCAGCCAACCACAGGGGAGTCAGCAGTACTTC.

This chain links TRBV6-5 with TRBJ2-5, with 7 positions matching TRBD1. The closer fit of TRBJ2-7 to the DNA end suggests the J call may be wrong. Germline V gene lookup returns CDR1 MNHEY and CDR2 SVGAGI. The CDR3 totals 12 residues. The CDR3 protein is CASSPGQFEQYF. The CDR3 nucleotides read TGTGCCAGCAGCCCGGGACAGTTCGAGCAGTACTTC.

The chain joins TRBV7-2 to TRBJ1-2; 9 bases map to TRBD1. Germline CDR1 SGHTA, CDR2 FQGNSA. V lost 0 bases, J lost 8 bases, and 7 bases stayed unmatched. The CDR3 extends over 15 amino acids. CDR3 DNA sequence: TGTGCCAGCAGCTTAGCGTTACAGGGGGCTAAGGGCTACACCTTC. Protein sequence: CASSLALQGAKGYTF.

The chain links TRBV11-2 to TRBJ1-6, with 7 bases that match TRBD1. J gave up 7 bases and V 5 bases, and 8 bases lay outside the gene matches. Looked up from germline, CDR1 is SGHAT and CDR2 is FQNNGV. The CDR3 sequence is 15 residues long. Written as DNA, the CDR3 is TGTGCCAGCAGCCCCGGACAGGTTAACAATTCACCCCTCCACTTT. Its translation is CASSPGQVNNSPLHF.

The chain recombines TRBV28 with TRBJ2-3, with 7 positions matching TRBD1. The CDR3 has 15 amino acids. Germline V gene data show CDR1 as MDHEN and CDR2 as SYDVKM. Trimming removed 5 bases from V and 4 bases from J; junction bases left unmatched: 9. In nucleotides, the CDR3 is TGTGCCAGCAGTACCCGGACAGGCGGATCAGATACGCAGTATTTT. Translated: CASSTRTGGSDTQYF.

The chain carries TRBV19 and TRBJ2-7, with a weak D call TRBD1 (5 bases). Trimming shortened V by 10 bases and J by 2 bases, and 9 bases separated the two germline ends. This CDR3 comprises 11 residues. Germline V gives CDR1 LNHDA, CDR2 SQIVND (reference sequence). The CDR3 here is CATSDTYEQYF. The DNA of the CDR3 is TGTGCCACCTCGGACACCTACGAGCAGTACTTC.

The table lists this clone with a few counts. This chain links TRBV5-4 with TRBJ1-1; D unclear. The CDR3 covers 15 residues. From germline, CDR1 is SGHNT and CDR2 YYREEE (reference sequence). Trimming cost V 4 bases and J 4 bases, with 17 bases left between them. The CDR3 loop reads CASSPGGGMATEAFF. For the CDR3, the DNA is TGTGCCAGCAGCCCTGGCGGAGGAATGGCCACTGAAGCTTTCTTT.

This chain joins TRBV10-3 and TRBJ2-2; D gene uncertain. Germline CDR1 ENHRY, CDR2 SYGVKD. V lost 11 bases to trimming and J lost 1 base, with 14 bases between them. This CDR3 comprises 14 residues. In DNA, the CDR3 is TGTGCCTCCTATTCCCGACAGAACACCGGGGAGCTGTTTTTT. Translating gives CASYSRQNTGELFF.

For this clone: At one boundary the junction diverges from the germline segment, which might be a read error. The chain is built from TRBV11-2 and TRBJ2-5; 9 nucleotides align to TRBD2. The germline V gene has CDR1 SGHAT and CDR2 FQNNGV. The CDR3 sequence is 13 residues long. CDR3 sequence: CASRLAGEETQYF. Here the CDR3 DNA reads TGTGCCAGCAGGTTAGCGGGGGAAGAGACCCAGTACTTC.

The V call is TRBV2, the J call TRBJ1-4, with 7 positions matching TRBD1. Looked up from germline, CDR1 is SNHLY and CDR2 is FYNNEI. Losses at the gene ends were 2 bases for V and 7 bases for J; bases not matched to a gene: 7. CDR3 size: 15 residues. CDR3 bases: TGTGCCAGCAGTGAACGAAGACAGGGAGGTGAAAAACTGTTTTTT. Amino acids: CASSERRQGGEKLFF.

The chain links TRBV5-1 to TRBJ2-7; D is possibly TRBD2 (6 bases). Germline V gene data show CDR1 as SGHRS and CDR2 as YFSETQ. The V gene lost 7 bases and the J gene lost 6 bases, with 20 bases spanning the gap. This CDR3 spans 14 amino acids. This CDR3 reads CASAPAGLKSEQYF. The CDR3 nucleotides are TGCGCCAGCGCCCCGGCCGGACTAAAGTCCGAGCAGTACTTC.

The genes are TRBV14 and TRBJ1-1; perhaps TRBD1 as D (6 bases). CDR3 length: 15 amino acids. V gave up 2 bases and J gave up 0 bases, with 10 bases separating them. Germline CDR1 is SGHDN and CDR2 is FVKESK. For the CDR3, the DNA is TGTGCCAGCAGCCAACCAGGGGTCATGAACACTGAAGCTTTCTTT. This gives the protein CASSQPGVMNTEAFF.